This TCR beta chain was found in a study of blood T cell repertoires in COVID-19. Across the whole study: Sites across the United States, Italy and Spain contributed samples from acute and convalescent COVID-19. PBMCs, B-cell-depleted T cells, or T cells provided the cDNA or gDNA that made up the material.

Germline CDR1 and CDR2: MNHEY and SVGAGI. The CDR3 is made up of 15 amino acids. The V and J ends lost 0 bases and 6 bases, in that order; junction bases with no gene match: 5. How the authors handled the data: The authors estimated nucleated cell counts from reference gene primer amplification. This table comes from immunoSEQ multiplex PCR, and its TCRdb copy is limited to in-frame clones, with some not included. V, J and clone size derive from that table, while D and trimming were established from the DNA sequence. The data contain 150,000 to 200,000 clones, roughly nine tenths of them singletons. The chain is built from TRBV6-5 and TRBJ1-2; 9 positions match TRBD1. Sequenced: peripheral blood. The TCR was taken from a woman aged 70-85 years with acute or convalescent COVID-19. In DNA, the CDR3 is TGTGCCAGCAGTTACTCGGGGACAGGGAGGGATGGCTACACCTTC. It encodes CASSYSGTGRDGYTF.